This T cell receptor (beta chain) comes out of a study of T cells in tumors after PD-1 blockade (dated by TCRdb to the late 2010s). Background for the entire study: Patients with prior checkpoint blockade, systemic immunosuppressant use, or recent radiotherapy or other anti-cancer therapy within 4 weeks were excluded. To compare clonotypes in blood and tumor, bulk TCR sequencing was done on over nine peripheral blood samples taken from four or five patients. Treatment consisted of either cemiplimab 350 mg every 2 weeks or pembrolizumab 200 mg every 3 weeks. RECIST version 1.1 was used to evaluate clinical response. Paired single-cell RNA and TCR sequencing was done in the study on site-matched tumors from patients with BCC or SCC, both before and after anti-PD-1 therapy. An average of 113,528 TCR templates (range about 21,000-280,000) and approximately 38,000 unique clonotypes was obtained for peripheral blood samples. A subset of patients also received ongoing daily vismodegib 150 mg during anti-PD-1 treatment. Broader findings and caveats from the paper: Roughly 41% of TCR clonotypes from the tumor were detected in blood, and certain novel exhausted tumor clones were present in blood collected before treatment, which suggests recruitment from the periphery. Where the novel T cell clones came from was not identified, and possible sources could include lymphoid organs or rare unexpanded clones inside the tumor or in the tumor periphery.

For bulk TCRbeta sequencing, genomic DNA was extracted from tumor biopsies or peripheral blood, and input amounts ranged from about 616 ng to 6,500 ng. Every patient was a poor candidate for surgical resection and had histologically proven advanced or metastatic basal or squamous cell carcinoma. The basal cell carcinoma cohort comprised roughly twelve patients, of whom 8 or 9 had bulk tumor TCR sequencing. To note about this clone: Its antigen is still unknown. Per-base quality was not reported, and no clone a single base away is much larger than it.

Trimming takes 3 bases from V and 6 bases from J, and the germline ends sit 7 bases apart. There are 12 amino acids in the CDR3, from cysteine to phenylalanine inclusive. Only the CDR3 DNA is retained, 36 bases long and in frame from the first base. From the germline V gene (reference sequence), CDR1 is SEHNR and CDR2 is FQNEAQ. The immunoSEQ platform was used to carry out deep TCRbeta sequencing. The paper's data handling went like this. For further analysis, only productive rearrangements were exported from the immunoSEQ Analyzer. Bulk TCRbeta clonotypes were assigned T cell phenotypes by matching to single-cell RNA+TCR-seq clones sharing the same TCRbeta sequence. Tumor enrichment of a clone was calculated by dividing the clone's tumor frequency by the clone's PBMC frequency, both taken from bulk TCR sequencing. TCRs were sorted with GLIPH into specificity groups, meaning clusters of distinct TCRs that share CDR3 motifs and likely recognize common antigens. TCRdb provides this immuneACCESS table in a form limited to in-frame rearrangements. Some clones are lacking; in checked studies, under half of them reflect an unresolved V gene, and why the rest are absent is not known. From that table come the V and J calls and clone size; the DNA was used to work out D and trimming. A total of approximately 19,000 clones appear in this sample, roughly 80% of them only once. The ten largest clones represent about 25% of the sample.

The material was PBMCs, obtained after anti-PD-1 therapy. This sequence was found in a human donor with advanced basal cell or squamous cell carcinoma (not recorded which). The chain was built from TRBV7-9 and TRBJ2-3, with the D gene not clear enough to name. The CDR3 protein is CASSFPVDTQYF. The DNA reads TGTGCCAGCAGCTTCCCGGTCGATACGCAGTATTTT.